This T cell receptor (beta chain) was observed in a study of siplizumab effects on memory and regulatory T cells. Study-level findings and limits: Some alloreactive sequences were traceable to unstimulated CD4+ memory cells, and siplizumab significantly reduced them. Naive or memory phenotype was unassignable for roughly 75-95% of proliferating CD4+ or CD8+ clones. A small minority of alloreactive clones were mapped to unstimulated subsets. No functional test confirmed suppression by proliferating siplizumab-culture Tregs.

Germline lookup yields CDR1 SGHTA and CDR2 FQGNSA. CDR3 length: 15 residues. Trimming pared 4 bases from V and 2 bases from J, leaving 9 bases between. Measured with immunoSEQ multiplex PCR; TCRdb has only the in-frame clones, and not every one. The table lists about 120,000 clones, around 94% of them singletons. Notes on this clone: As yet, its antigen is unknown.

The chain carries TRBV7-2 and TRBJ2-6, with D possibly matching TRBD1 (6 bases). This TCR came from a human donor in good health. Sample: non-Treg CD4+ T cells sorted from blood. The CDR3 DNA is TGTGCCAGCAGCTCTAACAGGGCTGGGGCCAACGTCCTGACTTTC. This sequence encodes CASSSNRAGANVLTF. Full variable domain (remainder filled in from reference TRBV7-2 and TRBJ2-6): GAGVSQSPSNKVTEKGKDVELRCDPISGHTALYWYRQSLGQGLEFLIYFQGNSAPDKSGLPSDRFSAERTGGSVSTLTIQRTQQEDSAVYLCASSSNRAGANVLTFGAGSRLTVL.